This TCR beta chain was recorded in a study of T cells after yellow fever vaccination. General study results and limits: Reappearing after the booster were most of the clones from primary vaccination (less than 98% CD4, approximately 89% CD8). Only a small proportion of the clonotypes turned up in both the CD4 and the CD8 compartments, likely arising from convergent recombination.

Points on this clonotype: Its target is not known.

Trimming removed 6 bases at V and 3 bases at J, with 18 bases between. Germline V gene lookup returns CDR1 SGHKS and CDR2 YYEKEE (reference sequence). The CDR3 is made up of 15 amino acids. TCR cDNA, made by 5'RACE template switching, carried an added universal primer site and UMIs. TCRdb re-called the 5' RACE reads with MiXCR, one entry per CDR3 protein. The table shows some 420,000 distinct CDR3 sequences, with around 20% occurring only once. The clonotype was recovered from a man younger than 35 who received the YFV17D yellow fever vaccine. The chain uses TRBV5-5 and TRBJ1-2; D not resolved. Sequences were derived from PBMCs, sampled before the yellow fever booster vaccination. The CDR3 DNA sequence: TGTGCCAGCACCAATGACCGGAGCTGGTACTATGGCTACACCTTC. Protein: CASTNDRSWYYGYTF.